This T cell receptor (beta chain) was documented in a study of yellow fever vaccine responses in identical twins. TCRdb re-derived calls from the RT-PCR reads in MiXCR, one entry per CDR3 protein. The table lists some 23,000 distinct CDR3 sequences, around 74% of them singletons, with more than 4.5% in the top ten. This sequence originates from a woman between 18 and 30 years old who received the yellow fever vaccine. The material sequenced was T cells from blood (PBMCs), unsorted or a sorted subset (not recorded which), taken before or after yellow fever vaccination (not recorded which).

The CDR3 nucleotides are TGCAGCGCCCTTAGCGGGAGGGCCCTGGAGACCCAGTACTTC. Translation: CSALSGRALETQYF. J is TRBJ2-5 and V is TRBV29-1; 11 positions match TRBD2. The length of the CDR3 is 14 residues. Trimming at V came to 7 bases and at J to 5 bases, leaving 9 bases not matched to a gene. The V gene's germline CDR1 is SQVTM and CDR2 ANQGSEA.